This passage covers 16 T cell receptor beta chains from one sample sequenced in a study of blood T cell repertoires in COVID-19. Sequencing was performed with immunoSEQ multiplex PCR; in TCRdb, only in-frame clones are kept and a portion is missing. Of about 20,000 clones listed, around 90% are singletons. The sample was peripheral blood. Receptors were obtained from a human donor in a cohort sampled during active COVID-19.

The rearrangement uses TRBV2 and TRBJ2-3; 9 positions agree with TRBD2. This CDR3 spans 15 amino acids. CDR1 is SNHLY and CDR2 is FYNNEI in the germline V gene. J was trimmed by 1 base and V by 7 bases; bases with no gene match: 6. CDR3 coding DNA: TGTGCCAGCATTCGCGGGAGGGGAGGCACAGATACGCAGTATTTT. This encodes CASIRGRGGTDTQYF.

The chain links TRBV19 to TRBJ1-1; the match to TRBD1 covers 7 bases. After removal of 7 bases from V and 5 bases from J, the junction contained 7 bases not matched to a gene. CDR1 and CDR2 from the germline V gene are LNHDA and SQIVND (reference sequence). The CDR3 extends over 13 amino acids. CDR3 protein: CASKNRGRTEAFF. As DNA, the CDR3 is TGTGCCAGTAAAAACAGGGGAAGGACTGAAGCTTTCTTT.

The chain couples TRBV15 to TRBJ2-5; TRBD2 aligns across 8 bases. With 0 bases clipped from V and 5 bases from J, the junction kept 5 bases outside the gene matches. The germline V gene has CDR1 LNHNV and CDR2 YYDKDF (reference sequence). The CDR3 extends over 15 amino acids. The CDR3 loop is CATSRDGREKETQYF. For the CDR3, the DNA is TGTGCCACCAGCAGAGACGGGAGGGAAAAGGAGACCCAGTACTTC.

The count of this clone is one. This chain connects TRBV28 to TRBJ2-7; 7 nucleotides agree with TRBD1. Germline CDR1 and CDR2: MDHEN and SYDVKM. The CDR3 totals 15 residues. Unmatched junction bases numbered 9, after V lost 6 bases and J lost 1 base. The CDR3 sequence is CASRDTGVGSYEQYF. For the CDR3, the DNA is TGTGCCAGCAGAGACACAGGGGTAGGGTCCTACGAGCAGTACTTC.

This chain joins TRBV6-5 and TRBJ2-5, with 8 bases lining up with TRBD1. This CDR3 spans 14 amino acids. CDR1 is MNHEY and CDR2 is SVGAGI in the germline V gene. Losses at the gene ends were 8 bases for V and 5 bases for J; bases not matched to a gene: 10. CDR3 region: CASQPTGAWETQYF. The CDR3 bases are TGTGCCAGCCAACCGACAGGGGCGTGGGAGACCCAGTACTTC.

The rearrangement uses TRBV29-1 and TRBJ2-3; D not certain. V lost 5 bases, J lost 2 bases, and 11 bases lay in between. The CDR3 spans 13 residues. Germline V gives CDR1 SQVTM, CDR2 ANQGSEA. CDR3: CSVMAAFTDTQYF. As DNA, the CDR3 is TGCAGCGTTATGGCGGCTTTCACAGATACGCAGTATTTT.

This clone was seen just once. The V gene is TRBV2, the J gene TRBJ1-5, with a possible D match to TRBD1 (6 bases). In germline, CDR1 is SNHLY, CDR2 FYNNEI. The CDR3 consists of 14 residues. V lost 5 bases to trimming and J lost 7 bases, with 15 bases between them. For the CDR3, the DNA is TGTGCCAGCAGTCTAACAGGGAACAGGCAGCCCCAGCATTTT. Translated: CASSLTGNRQPQHF.

The chain uses TRBV2 and TRBJ2-1; D unresolved. CDR1 SNHLY and CDR2 FYNNEI come from the germline V gene. Deletions cut 4 bases from V and 0 bases from J, with 10 bases between. The CDR3 extends over 15 amino acids. CDR3: CASSADRSSYNEQFF. The CDR3 DNA reads as TGTGCCAGCAGTGCAGACCGGAGCTCCTACAATGAGCAGTTCTTC.

This clone was seen just once. The genes are TRBV4-1 and TRBJ2-3, with D possibly matching TRBD1 (6 bases). V lost 0 bases and J lost 6, with 10 bases in between. This CDR3 is 14 amino acids long. Germline CDR1 MGHRA, CDR2 YSYEKL. CDR3 in amino acids: CASSQDQRGDTQYF. CDR3 bases: TGCGCCAGCAGCCAAGATCAAAGGGGGGATACGCAGTATTTT.

This clone was found once. CDR3 residues: CASSETSGLGETQYF. As DNA, the CDR3 is TGCGCCAGCAGCGAGACTAGCGGACTGGGGGAGACCCAGTACTTC. This chain links TRBV5-1 with TRBJ2-5; TRBD2 aligns across 9 bases. There are 15 residues in the CDR3. Germline lookup yields CDR1 SGHRS and CDR2 YFSETQ. The trim removed 4 bases at V and 5 bases at J, leaving 9 bases unmatched.

The chain employs TRBV6-5 and TRBJ2-3, with D possibly matching TRBD2 (6 bases). The V end was cut by 6 bases, the J end by 7 bases, with 11 bases between. Germline V gene lookup returns CDR1 MNHEY and CDR2 SVGAGI. This CDR3 has 12 amino acids. CDR3 bases: TGTGCCAGCAGCCCGGGGAGGAATACGCAGTATTTT. Protein product: CASSPGRNTQYF.

This clone was picked up one time. The V and J genes are TRBV24-1 and TRBJ1-1, with unresolved D. The CDR3 runs 15 residues. The germline V gene has CDR1 KGHDR and CDR2 SFDVKD. V lost 11 bases and J 1 base, leaving 19 bases between the germline ends. The CDR3 region is CAIQTRRGKNTEAFF. CDR3 nucleotide sequence: TGTGCCATCCAGACGAGGAGAGGGAAGAACACTGAAGCTTTCTTT.

This clone was counted a single time. V is TRBV9 and J is TRBJ1-3; a possible D gene is TRBD1 (5 bases). Germline CDR1 and CDR2: SGDLS and YYNGEE. V was pared by 3 bases and J by 0 bases, with 13 bases between. This CDR3 has 16 amino acids. The CDR3 spells CASSANRHSSGNTIYF. The CDR3 DNA is TGTGCCAGCAGCGCAAACAGGCACTCCTCTGGAAACACCATATATTTT.

The V and J genes are TRBV6-5 and TRBJ1-1; 7 bases match TRBD1. The CDR3 extends over 15 amino acids. From germline, CDR1 is MNHEY and CDR2 SVGAGI. J lost 5 bases, V lost 5 bases, and 11 bases had no gene match. The CDR3: CASSTRQGVETEAFF. The CDR3 bases are TGTGCCAGCAGTACTAGACAGGGAGTGGAAACTGAAGCTTTCTTT.

This clone was detected once. The chain is built from TRBV7-3 and TRBJ2-2, with TRBD2 matching over 8 bases. J gave up 3 bases and V 5 bases, and 8 bases lay outside the gene matches. Germline CDR1 is SGHTA and CDR2 is FQGTGA. The CDR3 sequence is 16 residues long. This chain's CDR3 is CASSISGKGDTGELFF. Written as DNA, the CDR3 is TGTGCCAGCAGCATTAGCGGGAAAGGAGACACCGGGGAGCTGTTTTTT.

This chain joins TRBV19 and TRBJ1-2; no definite D call. This CDR3 comprises 17 residues. Germline V gene data show CDR1 as LNHDA and CDR2 as SQIVND (reference sequence). The V end lost 7 bases, the J end lost 8 bases, and 29 bases lay between the germline ends. CDR3 loop: CASTLYPRIGSPGGYTF. CDR3 in DNA: TGTGCCAGTACCTTATACCCCAGGATTGGATCGCCGGGAGGCTACACCTTC.